Listed below are T cell receptor beta chains from one sample, sequenced in a study of OX40 agonist ivuxolimab in advanced cancers. Data came from immunoSEQ multiplex PCR; TCRdb stores just in-frame clones and leaves some out. The sample lists some 60,000 clones; over 75% were seen once. The sample consisted of CD4+ or CD8+ T cells sorted from blood, taken in a trial of the OX40 agonist ivuxolimab. The receptors derive from an adult with an advanced solid tumor such as melanoma, head and neck, liver or kidney cancer. CDR3s include the opening cysteine and the closing phenylalanine or tryptophan. Not every row has a clone size; where given, it reads once, few, many or a size class.

cdr3_length,v_call,clone_size,cdr3_aa
17,TRBV28,-,CASFFRAGPGGTGELFF
13,TRBV12-5,-,CASGTGFGNTIYF
15,TRBV2,-,CASSSDRGGGNTIYF
13,TRBV19,medium-sized,CASSDQGVTEAFF
13,TRBV10-3,-,CAISDPEGRTQYF
16,TRBV7-2,-,CASSFSSGAITDTQYF
12,TRBV5-8,-,CASSFRGFGYTF
13,TRBV5-4,-,CASSSTGRYEQYF
12,TRBV6-6,-,CASSPGANEQFF
15,TRBV7-9,-,CASSWGTGAGYGYTF
15,TRBV7-2,-,CASSLGTGATGELFF
15,TRBV6-6,-,CASSPRQFMNTEAFF
17,TRBV19,-,CAASSISSAATKNIQYF
14,TRBV7-2,-,CASSLVTFQETQYF
15,TRBV28,-,CASSPSGSLSYEQYF
16,TRBV7-7,-,CASSPTSGSSTDTQYF
15,TRBV15,-,CATSREPTGVNEQYF
14,TRBV18,-,CASSPLKRADGYTF
11,TRBV2,-,CASGLGGEQFF
14,TRBV6-5,once,CASSYVGGPYEQYF
15,TRBV6-1,-,CASRQGPSGANVLTF
14,TRBV2,-,CATKLAAWVRGAVF
14,TRBV5-6,-,CASSRQGSNYGYTF
15,TRBV2,-,CASSPEPTMNTEAFF
12,TRBV4-3,once,CASSILNSPLHF
20,TRBV5-1,-,CASSPVWTSGGRRGTDTQYF
15,TRBV19,-,CASFGTSHNTGELFF
14,TRBV19,-,CASSKGLTNQPQHF
16,TRBV5-4,few,CASSLGTGPSNYGYTF
14,TRBV28,-,CASRPAGGSYEQYF
13,TRBV5-1,-,CASSFPRLNEQYF
13,TRBV25-1,many,CASSERVDTEAFF
13,TRBV29-1,-,CSVSGGPNQPQHF
16,TRBV6-1,-,CASSERTPSSGNTIYF
15,TRBV9,few,CASSLAGARTDTQYF
19,TRBV4-1,-,CASSHPGLAGGPDQETQYF
13,TRBV27,few,CASSLNRVTEAFF
16,TRBV2,once,CASTETGPSSYNEQFF
13,TRBV29-1,-,CSVERTGTDTQYF